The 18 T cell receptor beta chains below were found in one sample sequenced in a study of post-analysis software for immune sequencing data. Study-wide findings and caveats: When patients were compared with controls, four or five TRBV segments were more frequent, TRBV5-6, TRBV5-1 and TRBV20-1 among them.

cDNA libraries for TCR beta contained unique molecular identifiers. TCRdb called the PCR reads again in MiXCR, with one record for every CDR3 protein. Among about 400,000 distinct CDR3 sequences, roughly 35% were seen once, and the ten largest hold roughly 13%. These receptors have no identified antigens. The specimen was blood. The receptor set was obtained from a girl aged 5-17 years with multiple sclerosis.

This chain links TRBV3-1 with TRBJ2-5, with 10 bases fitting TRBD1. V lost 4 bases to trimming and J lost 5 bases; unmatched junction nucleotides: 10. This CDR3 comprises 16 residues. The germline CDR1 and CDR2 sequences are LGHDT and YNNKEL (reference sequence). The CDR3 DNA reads TGTGCCAGCAGCCGGCTCAAGACAGGGGGCAGGGAGACCCAGTACTTC. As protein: CASSRLKTGGRETQYF.

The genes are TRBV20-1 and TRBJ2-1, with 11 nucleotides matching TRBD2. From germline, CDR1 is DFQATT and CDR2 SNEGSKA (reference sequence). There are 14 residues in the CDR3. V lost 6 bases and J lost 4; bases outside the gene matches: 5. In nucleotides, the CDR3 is TGCAGTGCCCAAGGACTAGCGGGTTACAATGAGCAGTTCTTC. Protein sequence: CSAQGLAGYNEQFF.

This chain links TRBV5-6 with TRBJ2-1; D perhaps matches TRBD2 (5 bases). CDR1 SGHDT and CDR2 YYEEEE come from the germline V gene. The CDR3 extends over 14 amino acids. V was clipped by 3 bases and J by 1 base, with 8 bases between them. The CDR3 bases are TGTGCCAGCAGCTCCGGACTTTCCTACAATGAGCAGTTCTTC. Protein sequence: CASSSGLSYNEQFF.

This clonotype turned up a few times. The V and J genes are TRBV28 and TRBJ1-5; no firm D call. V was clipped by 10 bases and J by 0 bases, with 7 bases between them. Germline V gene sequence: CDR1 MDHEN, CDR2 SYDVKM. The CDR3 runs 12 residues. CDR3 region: CATQYSNQPQHF. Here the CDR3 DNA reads TGTGCCACCCAGTATAGCAATCAGCCCCAGCATTTT.

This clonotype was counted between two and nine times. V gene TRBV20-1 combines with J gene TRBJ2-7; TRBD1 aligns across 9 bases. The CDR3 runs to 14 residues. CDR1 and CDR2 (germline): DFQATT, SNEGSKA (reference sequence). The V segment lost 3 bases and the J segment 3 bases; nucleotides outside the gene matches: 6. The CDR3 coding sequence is TGCAGTGCTAGTGACGGGACAGGGATCTACGAGCAGTACTTC. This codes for CSASDGTGIYEQYF.

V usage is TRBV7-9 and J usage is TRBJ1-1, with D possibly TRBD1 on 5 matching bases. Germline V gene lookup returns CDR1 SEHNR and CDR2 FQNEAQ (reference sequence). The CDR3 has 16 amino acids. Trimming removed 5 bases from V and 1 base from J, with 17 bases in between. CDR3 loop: CASSPMAQGTNTEAFF. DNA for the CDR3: TGTGCCAGCAGCCCGATGGCCCAGGGAACGAACACTGAAGCTTTCTTT.

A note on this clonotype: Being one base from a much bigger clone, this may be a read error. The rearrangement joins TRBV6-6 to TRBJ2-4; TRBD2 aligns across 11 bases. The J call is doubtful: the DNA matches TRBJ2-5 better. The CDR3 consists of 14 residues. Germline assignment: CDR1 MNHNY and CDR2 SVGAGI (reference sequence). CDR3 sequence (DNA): TGTGCCAGCAGTTTAGCGGGGGGGATCAAGACCCAGTACTTC. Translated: CASSLAGGIKTQYF.

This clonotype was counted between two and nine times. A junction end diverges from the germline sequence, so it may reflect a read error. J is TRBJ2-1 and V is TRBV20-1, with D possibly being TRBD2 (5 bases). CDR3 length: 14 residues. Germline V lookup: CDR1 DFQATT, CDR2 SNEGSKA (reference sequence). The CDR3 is CSAPGVADYNEQFF. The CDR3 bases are TGCAGTGCCCCCGGGGTAGCAGACTACAATGAACAGTTCTTC.

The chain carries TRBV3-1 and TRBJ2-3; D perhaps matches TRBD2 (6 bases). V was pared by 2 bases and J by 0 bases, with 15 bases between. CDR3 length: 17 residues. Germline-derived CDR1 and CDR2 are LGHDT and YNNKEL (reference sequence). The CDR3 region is CASSQIPGSTSTDTQYF. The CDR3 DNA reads TGTGCCAGCAGCCAAATCCCCGGGAGTACTAGCACAGATACGCAGTATTTT.

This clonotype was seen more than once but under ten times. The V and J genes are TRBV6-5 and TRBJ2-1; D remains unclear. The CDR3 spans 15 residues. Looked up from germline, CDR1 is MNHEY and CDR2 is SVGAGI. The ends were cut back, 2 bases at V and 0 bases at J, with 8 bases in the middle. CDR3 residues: CASSYARSSYNEQFF. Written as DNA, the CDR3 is TGTGCCAGCAGTTACGCCAGGAGCTCCTACAATGAGCAGTTCTTC.

The CDR3 DNA sequence: TGCGCCAGCAGCCAAGATCCGGACAGGGTGGAGACCCAGTACTTC. Translating it yields CASSQDPDRVETQYF. The chain carries TRBV4-3 and TRBJ2-7; 8 positions match TRBD1. TRBJ2-5 matches the DNA end more closely, so the J call is doubtful. CDR1 and CDR2 from the germline V gene are LGHNA and YSLEER. The CDR3 is 15 residues long.

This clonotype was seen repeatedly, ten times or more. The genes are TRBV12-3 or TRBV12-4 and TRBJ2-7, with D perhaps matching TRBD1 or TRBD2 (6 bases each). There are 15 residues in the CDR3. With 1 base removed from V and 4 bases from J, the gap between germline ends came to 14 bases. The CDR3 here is CASSLGGAGSYEQYF. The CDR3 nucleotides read TGTGCCAGCAGTTTAGGGGGGGCCGGTTCTTACGAGCAGTACTTC.

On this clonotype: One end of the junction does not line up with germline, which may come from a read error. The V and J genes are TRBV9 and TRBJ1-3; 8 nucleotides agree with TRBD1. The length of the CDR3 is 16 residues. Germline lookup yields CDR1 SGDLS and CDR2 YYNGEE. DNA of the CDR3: TGTGCCAGCAGCGGAGGACAGGGAGCCCCTGGGAACACCATATATTTT. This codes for CASSGGQGAPGNTIYF.

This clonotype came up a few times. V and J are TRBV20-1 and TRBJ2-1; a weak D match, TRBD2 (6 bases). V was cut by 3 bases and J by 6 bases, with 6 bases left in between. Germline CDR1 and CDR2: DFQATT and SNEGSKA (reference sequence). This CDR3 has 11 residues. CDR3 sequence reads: CSASSGNEQFF. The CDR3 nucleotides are TGCAGTGCTAGTAGCGGCAATGAGCAGTTCTTC.

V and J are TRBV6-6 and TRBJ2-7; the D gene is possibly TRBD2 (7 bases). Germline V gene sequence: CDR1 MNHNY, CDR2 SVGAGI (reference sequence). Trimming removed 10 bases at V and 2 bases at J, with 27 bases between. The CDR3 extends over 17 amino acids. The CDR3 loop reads CATSPGLGGRDTYEQYF. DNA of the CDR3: TGTGCCACGAGTCCGGGTCTGGGAGGGCGGGACACCTACGAGCAGTACTTC.

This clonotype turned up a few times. The CDR3 region has the DNA TGTGCCAGCAGCCCGGACAGGCGCCCCTACGAGCAGTACTTC. This sequence encodes CASSPDRRPYEQYF. The chain carries TRBV14 and TRBJ2-7; 7 bases fit TRBD1. CDR1 and CDR2 (germline): SGHDN, FVKESK. CDR3 length: 14 residues. V shed 4 bases, J shed 2 bases, and the junction held 5 bases outside the gene matches.

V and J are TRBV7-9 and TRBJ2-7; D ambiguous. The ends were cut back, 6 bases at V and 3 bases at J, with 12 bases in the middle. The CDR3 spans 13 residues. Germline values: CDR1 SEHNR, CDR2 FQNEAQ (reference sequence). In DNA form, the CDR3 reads TGTGCCAGCAGTCCCGGACGGTTCTACGAGCAGTACTTC. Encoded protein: CASSPGRFYEQYF.

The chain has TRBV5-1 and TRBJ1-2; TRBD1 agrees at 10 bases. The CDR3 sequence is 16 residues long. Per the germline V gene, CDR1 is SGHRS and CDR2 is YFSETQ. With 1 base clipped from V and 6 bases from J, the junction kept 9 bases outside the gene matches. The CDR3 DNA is TGCGCCAGCAGCTTGCCGACAGGGGGCGATTTAAATGGCTACACCTTC. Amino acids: CASSLPTGGDLNGYTF. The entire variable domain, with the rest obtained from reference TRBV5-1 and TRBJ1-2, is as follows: KAGVTQTPRYLIKTRGQQVTLSCSPISGHRSVSWYQQTPGQGLQFLFEYFSETQRNKGNFPGRFSGRQFSNSRSEMNVSTLELGDSALYLCASSLPTGGDLNGYTFGSGTRLTVV.